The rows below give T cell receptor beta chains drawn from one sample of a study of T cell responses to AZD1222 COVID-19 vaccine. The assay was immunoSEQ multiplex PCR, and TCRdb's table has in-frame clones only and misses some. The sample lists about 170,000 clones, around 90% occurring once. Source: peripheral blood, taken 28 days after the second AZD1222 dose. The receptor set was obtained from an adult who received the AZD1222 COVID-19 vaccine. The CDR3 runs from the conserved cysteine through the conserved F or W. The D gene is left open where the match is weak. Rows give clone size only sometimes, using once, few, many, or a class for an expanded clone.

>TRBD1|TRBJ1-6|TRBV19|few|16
TGTGCCAGTAGCACAGCGGGACAGGGGTTGTATTCACCCCTCCACTTT
CASSTAGQGLYSPLHF
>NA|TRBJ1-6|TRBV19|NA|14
TGTGCCAGTAGTATGGGAGAGGTCAATTCACCCCTCCACTTT
CASSMGEVNSPLHF
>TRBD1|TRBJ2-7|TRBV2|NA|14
TGTGCCAGCACCCGGGACAGGGGTTCCTACGAGCAGTACTTC
CASTRDRGSYEQYF
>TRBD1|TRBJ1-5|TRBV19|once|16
TGTGCCAGTAGCCAGGGGGGAGGGTTCAATCCTCAGCCCCAGCATTTT
CASSQGGGFNPQPQHF
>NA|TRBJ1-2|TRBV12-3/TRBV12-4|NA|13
TGTGCCAGCACCCTCGGGTCGGTCTATGGCTACACCTTC
CASTLGSVYGYTF
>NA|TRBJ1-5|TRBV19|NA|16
TGTGCCAGTAGCAACCCTACAGGGAGATTCAATCAGCCCCAGCATTTT
CASSNPTGRFNQPQHF
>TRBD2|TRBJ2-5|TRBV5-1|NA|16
TGCGCCAGCAGATGGGGACTAGCGGGGGTCGGGGAGACCCAGTACTTC
CASRWGLAGVGETQYF
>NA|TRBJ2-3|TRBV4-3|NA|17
TGCGCCAGCAGCCAAGATCCCGCGGGTGCTCGCACAGATACGCAGTATTTT
CASSQDPAGARTDTQYF
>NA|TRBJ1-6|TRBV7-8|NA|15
TGTGCCAGCAGCTTAGGCAGGGCGAATAATTCACCCCTCCACTTT
CASSLGRANNSPLHF
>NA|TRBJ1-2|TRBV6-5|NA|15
TGTGCCAGCAGTTACGACTTCCCCGGGGGCTATGGCTACACCTTC
CASSYDFPGGYGYTF
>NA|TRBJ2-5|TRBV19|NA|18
TGTGCCAGTAGTATAGAGGCCCCCGGCAGGGGGGTTCAAGAGACCCAGTACTTC
CASSIEAPGRGVQETQYF
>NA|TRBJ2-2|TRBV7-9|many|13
TGTGCCAGCAGCCTTTACCAGTCCGGGGAGCTGTTTTTT
CASSLYQSGELFF
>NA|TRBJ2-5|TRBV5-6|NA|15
TGTGCCAGCAGCTTACGTTCGGGCAGTGCGGAGACCCAGTACTTC
CASSLRSGSAETQYF
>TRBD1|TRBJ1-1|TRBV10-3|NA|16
TGTGCCATCAGTGAGTCGACAGGGGGCGATAGGACTGAAGCTTTCTTT
CAISESTGGDRTEAFF
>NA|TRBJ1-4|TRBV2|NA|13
TGTGCCAGCCAAGGGACAACTAATGAAAAACTGTTTTTT
CASQGTTNEKLFF